These T cell receptor beta chains were read from a single sample in a study of CD8 T cells in Susac syndrome. Via MiXCR, TCRdb re-called the immunoSEQ multiplex PCR reads, giving one row per CDR3 protein. The repertoire consists of hundreds of thousands of distinct CDR3 sequences, with 85% to 95% occurring once and the leading ten covering about 0.07%. Sequencing was carried out using CD4+ T cells from PBMCs. These TCRs come from a human donor with multiple sclerosis. The CDR3 runs from the conserved cysteine through the conserved F or W. A D gene is named only where the DNA matches it firmly. Size tells how often a clone was seen (once, few, many) or the class of an expanded clone, and some rows leave it out.

TRBV15,TRBJ1-4,-,TRBD1,CATSSPTGTGGSSNEKLFF,TGTGCCACCAGCAGTCCAACCGGGACAGGGGGCAGCAGTAATGAAAAACTGTTTTTT
TRBV12-3/TRBV12-4,TRBJ1-2,-,-,CASSLTDAGGYGYTF,TGTGCCAGCAGTTTAACGGACGCTGGCGGCTATGGCTACACCTTC
TRBV15,TRBJ2-2,-,-,CATSRRADTGELFF,TGTGCCACCAGCAGGCGAGCGGACACCGGGGAGCTGTTTTTT
TRBV3-1,TRBJ1-5,once,-,CASSRTVDTNQPQHF,TGTGCCAGCAGCCGCACAGTGGACACCAATCAGCCCCAGCATTTT
TRBV30,TRBJ2-1,-,TRBD2,CARGGTSGNEQFF,TGTGCCAGAGGTGGGACTAGTGGTAATGAGCAGTTCTTC
TRBV4-2,TRBJ1-5,-,-,CASSQDSGGFGQPQHF,TGTGCCAGCAGCCAAGATTCCGGGGGGTTCGGGCAGCCCCAGCATTTT
TRBV30,TRBJ2-2,-,-,CAWSARQRNTGELFF,TGTGCCTGGAGTGCCCGACAGCGAAACACCGGGGAGCTGTTTTTT
TRBV4-1,TRBJ2-7,-,TRBD2,CASSQGVLAGSYEQYF,TGCGCCAGCAGCCAAGGCGTCTTAGCGGGAAGCTACGAGCAGTACTTC
TRBV13,TRBJ2-1,-,-,CASRPSGVHEQFF,TGTGCCAGCAGACCATCAGGGGTGCATGAGCAGTTCTTC
TRBV4-1,TRBJ2-4,-,-,CASSQAASRLLAKNIQYF,TGCGCCAGCAGCCAAGCTGCGTCCCGACTTTTAGCCAAAAACATTCAGTACTTC
TRBV3-1,TRBJ1-6,-,-,CASSQDMGRGVYNSPLHF,TGTGCCAGCAGCCAAGATATGGGGAGGGGGGTGTATAATTCACCCCTCCACTTT
TRBV29-1,TRBJ1-1,-,TRBD1,CSVTGAGTEAFF,TGCAGCGTGACAGGGGCAGGGACTGAAGCTTTCTTT
TRBV9,TRBJ1-1,once,-,CASSVGALGNTEAFF,TGTGCCAGCAGCGTAGGGGCTCTGGGGAACACTGAAGCTTTCTTT
TRBV15,TRBJ1-1,-,-,CATSAGGNTEAFF,TGTGCCACCAGCGCGGGGGGGAACACTGAAGCTTTCTTT
TRBV5-6,TRBJ2-5,once,-,CASSDSRTQYF,TGTGCCAGCAGCGATTCACGGACCCAGTACTTC
TRBV12-3/TRBV12-4,TRBJ1-1,-,-,CASSLAARGIRAFF,TGTGCCAGCAGTTTGGCGGCGAGGGGAATCAGGGCTTTCTTT
TRBV21-1,TRBJ1-5,-,-,CASSTTGGGNQPQHF,TGTGCCAGCAGCACCACAGGGGGAGGCAATCAGCCCCAGCATTTT
TRBV2,TRBJ1-6,-,-,CASSELSPSYNSPLHF,TGTGCCAGCAGTGAACTTAGCCCCTCCTATAATTCACCCCTCCACTTT
TRBV13,TRBJ1-6,-,-,CASSSADSRNSPLHF,TGTGCCAGCAGCTCAGCCGACAGTCGGAATTCACCCCTCCACTTT
TRBV3-1,TRBJ1-2,few,-,CASSQVRGNYGYTF,TGTGCCAGCAGCCAAGTTAGGGGTAACTATGGCTACACCTTC
TRBV12-3/TRBV12-4,TRBJ2-2,-,-,CASRPGRMGNTGELFF,TGTGCCAGCAGGCCGGGACGGATGGGGAACACCGGGGAGCTGTTTTTT
TRBV10-3,TRBJ1-1,-,-,CAISESEGIPTEAFF,TGTGCCATCAGTGAGTCGGAGGGAATTCCGACTGAAGCTTTCTTT
TRBV12-3/TRBV12-4,TRBJ1-4,-,-,CASRGENEKLFF,TGTGCCAGCAGGGGCGAAAATGAAAAACTGTTTTTT
TRBV7-2,TRBJ2-4,-,TRBD2,CASSSGTIGAKNIQYF,TGTGCCAGCAGCTCCGGGACTATCGGAGCCAAAAACATTCAGTACTTC
TRBV10-3,TRBJ2-3,-,TRBD2,CATGLAGGLDTQYF,TGTGCCACTGGACTAGCGGGGGGGCTAGATACGCAGTATTTT
TRBV18,TRBJ1-6,-,-,CASSPRPLEGRSPLHF,TGTGCCAGCTCACCACGCCCCTTGGAGGGAAGGTCACCCCTCCACTTT
TRBV29-1,TRBJ1-2,-,-,CSVGGGAYGYTF,TGCAGCGTCGGCGGGGGGGCGTACGGCTACACCTTC
TRBV2,TRBJ1-1,-,TRBD1,CASNKRTYRGSEAFF,TGTGCCAGCAACAAACGAACTTACAGGGGGAGTGAAGCTTTCTTT
TRBV5-6,TRBJ1-2,-,-,CASSPGGQYGYTF,TGTGCCAGCAGCCCAGGCGGGCAGTATGGCTACACCTTC
TRBV5-6,TRBJ2-1,-,-,CASSLRSIWSSYNEQFF,TGTGCCAGCAGCTTGAGGTCCATTTGGAGCTCCTACAATGAGCAGTTCTTC
TRBV5-1,TRBJ2-2,few,-,CASKLRESTSGELFF,TGCGCCAGCAAACTCCGGGAGTCAACAAGCGGGGAGCTGTTTTTT
TRBV5-4,TRBJ1-4,-,-,CASSLWPRGPKTENEKLFF,TGTGCCAGCAGCTTGTGGCCCCGGGGACCCAAAACAGAAAATGAAAAACTGTTTTTT
TRBV20-1,TRBJ1-1,-,-,CSAREPQNTEAFF,TGCAGTGCTAGAGAGCCACAGAACACTGAAGCTTTCTTT
TRBV20-1,TRBJ2-3,-,TRBD2,CSARPSGVSTDTQYF,TGCAGTGCTAGGCCAAGCGGGGTGAGCACAGATACGCAGTATTTT
TRBV4-2,TRBJ2-3,-,TRBD2,CASSQDVGLAGGSSTDTQYF,TGTGCCAGCAGCCAGGACGTGGGACTAGCGGGGGGCTCTAGCACAGATACGCAGTATTTT
TRBV5-6,TRBJ1-1,-,-,CASSFQGRTEAFF,TGTGCCAGCAGCTTTCAGGGTCGGACTGAAGCTTTCTTT
TRBV7-8,TRBJ2-2,-,-,CASSSGTRNTGELFF,TGTGCCAGCAGCTCCGGGACGCGGAACACCGGGGAGCTGTTTTTT
TRBV14,TRBJ1-1,-,TRBD1,CASSLRTGQNTEAFF,TGTGCCAGCAGCCTCCGGACAGGGCAGAACACTGAAGCTTTCTTT
TRBV7-2,TRBJ2-5,many,TRBD1,CASSSGQAQETQYF,TGTGCCAGCAGCTCAGGACAGGCGCAAGAGACCCAGTACTTC
TRBV20-1,TRBJ1-6,-,-,CSAREVGLTNSPLHF,TGCAGTGCTAGAGAAGTGGGACTGACTAATTCACCCCTCCACTTT
TRBV28,TRBJ1-5,-,TRBD1,CASSFQGASNQPQHF,TGTGCCAGCAGTTTCCAGGGGGCTTCCAATCAGCCCCAGCATTTT
TRBV4-2,TRBJ2-2,-,TRBD2,CASSQDRGLVGIAGELFF,TGTGCCAGCAGCCAAGATCGGGGACTAGTAGGCATCGCCGGGGAGCTGTTTTTT
TRBV3-1,TRBJ1-6,-,-,CASSHGHGANSPLHF,TGTGCCAGCAGCCATGGACATGGAGCCAATTCACCCCTCCACTTT
TRBV5-1,TRBJ2-5,-,-,CASSLSAVQETQYF,TGCGCCAGCAGCTTGTCGGCAGTACAAGAGACCCAGTACTTC
TRBV28,TRBJ2-7,-,TRBD1,CASSLVGQGANEQYF,TGTGCCAGCAGTTTAGTGGGACAGGGGGCCAACGAGCAGTACTTC
TRBV5-1,TRBJ2-5,-,TRBD2,CASSLTGGAETQYF,TGCGCCAGCAGCTTGACGGGGGGAGCTGAGACCCAGTACTTC
TRBV6-5,TRBJ2-2,-,-,CASSYSSGGGELFF,TGTGCCAGCAGTTACTCATCCGGAGGCGGGGAGCTGTTTTTT
TRBV18,TRBJ1-1,-,-,CASSVTVGGLNTEAFF,TGTGCCAGCTCAGTCACCGTGGGGGGGTTGAACACTGAAGCTTTCTTT
TRBV3-1,TRBJ2-2,-,-,CASSQIPGELFF,TGTGCCAGCAGCCAAATACCCGGGGAGCTGTTTTTT
TRBV20-1,TRBJ2-1,-,-,CSADGTTWGNEQFF,TGCAGTGCTGATGGGACCACCTGGGGGAATGAGCAGTTCTTC
TRBV5-4,TRBJ2-4,-,-,CASSLNSKNIQYF,TGTGCCAGCAGCTTGAACTCCAAAAACATTCAGTACTTC
TRBV12-3/TRBV12-4,TRBJ2-1,-,TRBD1,CASTRGGTGRPNEQFF,TGTGCCAGCACCCGAGGGGGGACAGGGAGACCCAATGAGCAGTTCTTC
TRBV7-8,TRBJ2-3,-,TRBD2,CASSAGGPQGTQYF,TGTGCCAGCAGCGCGGGGGGACCACAAGGGACGCAGTATTTT
TRBV30,TRBJ1-1,-,TRBD1,CAWNRGTGRNTEAFF,TGTGCCTGGAATCGCGGGACAGGGCGGAACACTGAAGCTTTCTTT
TRBV27,TRBJ1-4,-,-,CASRRSSTNEKLFF,TGTGCCAGCAGGCGGTCCTCAACTAATGAAAAACTGTTTTTT
TRBV7-2,TRBJ2-1,-,-,CASSRGQRNEQFF,TGTGCCAGCAGCCGTGGACAGCGCAATGAGCAGTTCTTC
TRBV12-3/TRBV12-4,TRBJ1-4,-,TRBD1,CASSLTGGREKLFF,TGTGCCAGCAGTCTGACAGGGGGTCGTGAAAAACTGTTTTTT
TRBV4-1,TRBJ1-5,once,-,CASSQVREQVQHF,TGCGCCAGCAGCCAGGTTAGGGAACAGGTCCAGCATTTT